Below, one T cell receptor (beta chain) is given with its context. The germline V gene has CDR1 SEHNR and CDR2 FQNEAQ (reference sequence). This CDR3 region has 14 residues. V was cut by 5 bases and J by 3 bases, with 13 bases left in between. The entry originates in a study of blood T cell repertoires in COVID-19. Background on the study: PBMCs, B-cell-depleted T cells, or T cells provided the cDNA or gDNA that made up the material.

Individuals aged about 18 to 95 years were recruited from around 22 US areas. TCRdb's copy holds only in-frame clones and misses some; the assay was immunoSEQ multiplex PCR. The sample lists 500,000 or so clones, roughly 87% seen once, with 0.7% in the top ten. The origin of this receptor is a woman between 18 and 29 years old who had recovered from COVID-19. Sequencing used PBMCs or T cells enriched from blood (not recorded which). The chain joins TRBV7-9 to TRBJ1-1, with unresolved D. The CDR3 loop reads CASSIPERDTEAFF. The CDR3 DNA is TGTGCCAGCAGCATCCCCGAGAGGGACACTGAAGCTTTCTTT.